These 26 T cell receptor beta chains came from one sample sequenced in a study of cytomegalovirus exposure and HLA in healthy donors. The assay was immunoSEQ multiplex PCR, and TCRdb's table has in-frame clones only and misses some. The data contain about 130,000 clones, more than 70% of them singletons. The specimen was PBMCs. These receptors came from a man younger than 40 in good health and CMV-seronegative.

This clone was seen a handful of times. In DNA, the CDR3 is TGCGCCAGCAGCCCAGCGGGGTCGGGGAACACTGAAGCTTTCTTT. Protein sequence: CASSPAGSGNTEAFF. The chain joins TRBV4-1 to TRBJ1-1, with D uncertain. This CDR3 is 15 amino acids long. Germline values: CDR1 MGHRA, CDR2 YSYEKL. Between the trimmed V and J ends, which lost 4 bases and 1 base, there was a span of 13 bases.

This rearrangement joins TRBV4-3 to TRBJ2-5, with TRBD1 as a possible D gene (5 bases). Germline V gives CDR1 LGHNA, CDR2 YSLEER. This CDR3 is 16 amino acids long. Trimming took 1 base from V and 5 from J, leaving 17 bases between them. The CDR3 loop reads CASSQVRTGMGETQYF. CDR3 nucleotide sequence: TGCGCCAGCAGCCAAGTACGAACAGGAATGGGGGAGACCCAGTACTTC.

V usage is TRBV5-4 and J usage is TRBJ2-1; 8 bases match TRBD2. The CDR3 runs 15 residues. Trimming cost V 4 bases and J 1 base; bases outside gene matches: 4. Germline V lookup: CDR1 SGHNT, CDR2 YYREEE (reference sequence). CDR3 DNA sequence: TGTGCCAGCAGCATTACTAGCGGATCCTACAATGAGCAGTTCTTC. Protein product: CASSITSGSYNEQFF.

The gene calls are TRBV11-1 and TRBJ1-1, with D possibly being TRBD1 (6 bases). This CDR3 has 14 amino acids. The germline V gene encodes CDR1 SGHAT and CDR2 FQDESV (reference sequence). Trimming removed 4 bases at V and 3 bases at J, with 12 bases between. As DNA, the CDR3 is TGTGCCAGCAGCTATGACAGGAGACACACTGAAGCTTTCTTT. Amino acids: CASSYDRRHTEAFF.

A few counts support this clone. V and J are TRBV2 and TRBJ2-7; perhaps TRBD2 as D (5 bases). The CDR3 sequence is 15 residues long. Germline assignment: CDR1 SNHLY and CDR2 FYNNEI. With 8 bases removed from V and 1 base from J, the gap between germline ends came to 18 bases. The CDR3 sequence is CASLREFKGSYEQYF. The CDR3 DNA follows: TGTGCCAGCCTCCGGGAATTCAAAGGGTCCTACGAGCAGTACTTC.

In this sample, this clone turned up a few times. The chain has TRBV5-4 and TRBJ2-7, with TRBD2 matching 8 bases. This CDR3 region has 14 residues. V shed 4 bases and J 1 base; nucleotides not matched to a gene: 4. Germline V CDR1 and CDR2: SGHNT, YYREEE (reference sequence). The CDR3 coding sequence is TGTGCCAGCAGCCGGGGGACTAGTTCCTACGAGCAGTACTTC. It encodes CASSRGTSSYEQYF.

V usage is TRBV2 and J usage is TRBJ2-1; 11 bases map to TRBD2. Trimming cost V 6 bases and J 8 bases; bases outside gene matches: 9. The V gene's germline CDR1 is SNHLY and CDR2 FYNNEI. The CDR3 is 15 amino acids. The CDR3 nucleotides are TGTGCCAGCAGCGCACTAGCGGGAGTGTTAGATGAGCAGTTCTTC. Translated: CASSALAGVLDEQFF.

Here the CDR3 reads CASSLRPDSWSADTQYF. The CDR3 DNA is TGCGCCAGCAGCTTAAGGCCGGACAGTTGGAGCGCAGATACGCAGTATTTT. The V gene is TRBV5-1, the J gene TRBJ2-3; TRBD1 might be the D (6 bases). Germline CDR1 reads SGHRS; CDR2 reads YFSETQ. This CDR3 spans 17 amino acids. V was cut by 2 bases and J by 4 bases, with 20 bases left in between.

This chain connects TRBV6-5 to TRBJ1-1, with D tentatively TRBD1 (6 bases). Trimming removed 0 bases at V and 5 bases at J, with 10 bases between. The length of the CDR3 is 14 residues. Germline V gene data show CDR1 as MNHEY and CDR2 as SVGAGI. The DNA for the CDR3 is TGTGCCAGCAGTTACTCCACAGGGCGGACTGAAGCTTTCTTT. Translated: CASSYSTGRTEAFF.

This chain links TRBV11-2 with TRBJ2-1; 12 nucleotides align to TRBD2. Germline assignment: CDR1 SGHAT and CDR2 FQNNGV. There are 17 residues in the CDR3. The ends lost 3 bases at V and 8 bases at J; junction bases unmatched: 11. The CDR3 DNA is TGTGCCAGCAGCTTCCCGCTAGCGGGAGGGCCTGGGGATGAGCAGTTCTTC. It codes for CASSFPLAGGPGDEQFF.

The rearrangement joins TRBV5-6 to TRBJ2-2; 11 bases map to TRBD1. Germline trimming cut 3 bases from V and 6 bases from J; bases unmatched to any gene: 10. Germline V gene data show CDR1 as SGHDT and CDR2 as YYEEEE. The CDR3 loop spans 17 amino acids. The CDR3 region is CASSSSPGTGGPGELFF. The CDR3 DNA reads as TGTGCCAGCAGCTCAAGCCCTGGGACAGGGGGTCCCGGGGAGCTGTTTTTT.

The rearrangement joins TRBV27 to TRBJ2-5, with 7 bases that match TRBD2. The CDR3 consists of 16 residues. Per germline, CDR1 MNHEY and CDR2 SMNVEV (reference sequence). J was trimmed by 5 bases and V by 8 bases; bases with no gene match: 17. CDR3 bases: TGTGCCAGCGGAGACGGTCGGGGGGACCTACTCGAGACCCAGTACTTC. Translation: CASGDGRGDLLETQYF.

The J gene is TRBJ2-7, the V gene TRBV30, with 8 bases that match TRBD1. V lost 0 bases and J lost 6; bases outside the gene matches: 4. The CDR3 covers 13 residues. Germline V gives CDR1 GTSNPN, CDR2 SVGIG (reference sequence). For the CDR3, the DNA is TGTGCCTGGAGTGTCGGGACAGGATCCGAGCAGTACTTC. It codes for CAWSVGTGSEQYF.

The V gene is TRBV7-2, the J gene TRBJ2-2; 9 bases match TRBD2. The CDR3 extends over 13 amino acids. Trimming at V came to 10 bases and at J to 2 bases, leaving 2 bases not matched to a gene. Germline CDR1 and CDR2: SGHTA and FQGNSA. CDR3 coding DNA: TGTGCCAACCTAGCGGGAAACACCGGGGAGCTGTTTTTT. Translated, it gives CANLAGNTGELFF.

The gene calls are TRBV30 and TRBJ1-1, with D uncertain. The CDR3 sequence is 11 residues long. Germline V gives CDR1 GTSNPN, CDR2 SVGIG (reference sequence). V was shortened by 1 base and J by 7 bases, with 7 bases between the two germline ends. This CDR3 is CAWSGGNEAFF. CDR3 DNA: TGTGCCTGGAGTGGAGGGAATGAAGCTTTCTTT.

This rearrangement joins TRBV11-2 to TRBJ1-2, with 7 bases aligning to TRBD1. This CDR3 contains 14 residues. CDR1 and CDR2 from the germline V gene are SGHAT and FQNNGV. J was trimmed by 4 bases and V by 5 bases; bases with no gene match: 7. The CDR3 coding sequence is TGTGCCAGCAGCCCCTCAGGGGGAGTCTATGGCTACACCTTC. It codes for CASSPSGGVYGYTF.

This chain links TRBV5-4 with TRBJ2-3; D not certain. V was trimmed by 1 base and J by 5 bases, leaving 8 bases between them. This CDR3 spans 13 amino acids. CDR1 is SGHNT and CDR2 is YYREEE in the germline V gene (reference sequence). In DNA, the CDR3 is TGTGCCAGCAGCTTGAGAACGGGAGATACGCAGTATTTT. As protein: CASSLRTGDTQYF.

This clone has just one count. This chain links TRBV2 with TRBJ2-7, with D perhaps matching TRBD2 (6 bases). The CDR3 is 15 amino acids. Trimming stripped 4 bases from V and 1 base from J, with 14 bases between. In germline, CDR1 is SNHLY, CDR2 FYNNEI. The CDR3: CASSVGREISYEQYF. The CDR3 coding sequence is TGTGCCAGCAGTGTGGGACGGGAGATATCCTACGAGCAGTACTTC.

The gene calls are TRBV30 and TRBJ1-2; no firm D call. Germline V gene lookup returns CDR1 GTSNPN and CDR2 SVGIG (reference sequence). Trimming stripped 0 bases from V and 1 base from J, with 12 bases between. The CDR3 covers 15 residues. For the CDR3, the DNA is TGTGCCTGGAGTGTACGAGGGCACCTTAACTATGGCTACACCTTC. Translation gives CAWSVRGHLNYGYTF.

The chain employs TRBV29-1 and TRBJ2-6; no reliable D call. Germline CDR1 SQVTM, CDR2 ANQGSEA. The V and J ends lost 3 bases and 1 base respectively, with 25 bases between them. This CDR3 has 20 residues. CDR3 protein: CSVDFRPGPDGRSGANVLTF. CDR3 coding DNA: TGCAGCGTTGATTTCCGGCCAGGCCCCGACGGCCGGTCTGGGGCCAACGTCCTGACTTTC.

The rearrangement joins TRBV5-1 to TRBJ2-5, with TRBD1 matching 9 bases. The V segment lost 1 base and the J segment 2 bases; nucleotides outside the gene matches: 6. This CDR3 is 16 amino acids long. Per the germline V gene, CDR1 is SGHRS and CDR2 is YFSETQ. The CDR3 region has the DNA TGCGCCAGCAGCTTGCGTTACGGACAGGGGCAAGAGACCCAGTACTTC. As protein: CASSLRYGQGQETQYF.

V usage is TRBV2 and J usage is TRBJ1-1; D might be TRBD1 (6 bases). The CDR3 spans 16 residues. Germline CDR1 SNHLY, CDR2 FYNNEI. V shed 8 bases and J shed 5 bases, with 24 bases lying between them. CDR3 sequence: CASGKTGPQGLTEAFF. Written as DNA, the CDR3 is TGTGCCAGCGGCAAGACAGGCCCTCAGGGATTAACTGAAGCTTTCTTT.

The genes are TRBV5-1 and TRBJ2-7; TRBD1 aligns across 9 bases. The length of the CDR3 is 14 residues. V dropped 4 bases and J dropped 7; count of bases not matched to a gene: 9. Per germline, CDR1 SGHRS and CDR2 YFSETQ. CDR3 amino acids: CASSSTTGGREQYF. Written as DNA, the CDR3 is TGCGCCAGCAGCAGCACCACAGGGGGCAGAGAGCAGTACTTC.

This chain joins TRBV11-3 and TRBJ2-1; 12 bases fit TRBD2. Germline CDR1 and CDR2: SGHNT and YENEEA. The CDR3 length is 17 residues. Trimming took 5 bases from V and 10 from J; bases not matched to a gene: 15. In DNA, the CDR3 is TGTGCCAGCAGCACTGGACTAGCGGGAAGACCCGATACCGAGCAGTTCTTC. Its translation: CASSTGLAGRPDTEQFF.

The chain combines TRBV30 with TRBJ1-5; D is perhaps TRBD1 (5 bases). V dropped 2 bases and J dropped 2 bases, with 13 bases sitting between them. From germline, CDR1 is GTSNPN and CDR2 SVGIG (reference sequence). The CDR3 extends over 15 amino acids. CDR3 amino acids: CAWSFSVQGNQPQHF. Written as DNA, the CDR3 is TGTGCCTGGAGTTTTTCCGTACAGGGCAATCAGCCCCAGCATTTT.

V is TRBV11-2 and J is TRBJ1-1; no firm D call. Between the trimmed V and J ends, which lost 2 bases and 2 bases, there was a span of 6 bases. CDR1 SGHAT and CDR2 FQNNGV come from the germline V gene. The CDR3 covers 13 residues. CDR3 coding DNA: TGTGCCAGCAGCTTAAGAACAAACACTGAAGCTTTCTTT. Encoded protein: CASSLRTNTEAFF.